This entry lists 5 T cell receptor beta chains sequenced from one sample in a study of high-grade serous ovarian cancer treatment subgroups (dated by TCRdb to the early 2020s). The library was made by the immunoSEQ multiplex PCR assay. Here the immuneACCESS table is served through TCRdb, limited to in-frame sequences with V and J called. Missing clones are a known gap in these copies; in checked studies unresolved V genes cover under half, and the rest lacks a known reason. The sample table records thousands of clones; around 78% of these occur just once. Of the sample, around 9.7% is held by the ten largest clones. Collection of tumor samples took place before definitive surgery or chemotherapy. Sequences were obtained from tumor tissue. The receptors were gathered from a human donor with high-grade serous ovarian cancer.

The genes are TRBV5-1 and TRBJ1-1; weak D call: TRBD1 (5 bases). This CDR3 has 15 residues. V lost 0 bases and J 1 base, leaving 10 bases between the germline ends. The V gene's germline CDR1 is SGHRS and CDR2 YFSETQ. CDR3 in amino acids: CASSLGSTGNTEAFF. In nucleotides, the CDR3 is TGCGCCAGCAGCTTGGGCTCTACAGGGAACACTGAAGCTTTCTTT.

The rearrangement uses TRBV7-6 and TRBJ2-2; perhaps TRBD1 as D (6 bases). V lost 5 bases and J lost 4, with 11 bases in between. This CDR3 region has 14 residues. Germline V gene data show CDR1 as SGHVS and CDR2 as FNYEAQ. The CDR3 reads CASSIRQATGELFF. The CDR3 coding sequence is TGTGCCAGCAGCATTCGACAGGCCACCGGGGAGCTGTTTTTT.

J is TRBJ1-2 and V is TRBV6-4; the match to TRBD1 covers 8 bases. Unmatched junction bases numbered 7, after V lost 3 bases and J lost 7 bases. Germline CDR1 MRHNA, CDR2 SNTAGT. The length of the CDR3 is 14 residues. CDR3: CASSEQAGGRGYTF. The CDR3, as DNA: TGTGCCAGCAGTGAGCAGGCAGGGGGCCGTGGCTACACCTTC.

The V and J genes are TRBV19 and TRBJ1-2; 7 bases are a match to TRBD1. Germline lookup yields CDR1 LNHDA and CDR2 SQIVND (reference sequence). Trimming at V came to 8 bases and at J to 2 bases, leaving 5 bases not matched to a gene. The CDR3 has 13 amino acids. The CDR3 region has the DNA TGTGCCAGTCGGGAGGGGGCCAACTATGGCTACACCTTC. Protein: CASREGANYGYTF.

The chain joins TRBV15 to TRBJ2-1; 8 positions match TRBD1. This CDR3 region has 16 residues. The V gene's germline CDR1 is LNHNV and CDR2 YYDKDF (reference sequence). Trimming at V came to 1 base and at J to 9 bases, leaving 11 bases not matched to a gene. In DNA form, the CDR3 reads TGTGCCACCAGCAGAGGACAGGGGATTCTAGACATTGAGCAGTTCTTC. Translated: CATSRGQGILDIEQFF. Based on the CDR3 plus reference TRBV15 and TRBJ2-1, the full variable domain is DAMVIQNPRYQVTQFGKPVTLSCSQTLNHNVMYWYQQKSSQAPKLLFHYYDKDFNNEADTPDNFQSRRPNTSFCFLDIRSPGLGDTAMYLCATSRGQGILDIEQFFGPGTRLTVL.